These 7 T cell receptor beta chains originate from one sample sequenced in a study of shared clonotypes between healthy human individuals. Sequencing used immunoSEQ multiplex PCR; TCRdb keeps in-frame clones, though not all of them. The sample lists roughly 520,000 clones, roughly 95% occurring once. Sequenced material: naive CD4+ T cells sorted from blood. Stated subset: CD45RA+ positively selected. Receptor source: a woman in her twenties or thirties in good health.

The chain uses TRBV7-9 and TRBJ2-2; the D call may be TRBD1 or TRBD2 (6 bases each). V was clipped by 2 bases and J by 2 bases, with 12 bases between them. Germline V lookup: CDR1 SEHNR, CDR2 FQNEAQ (reference sequence). The CDR3 sequence is 16 residues long. The CDR3 loop reads CASSLRRDTNTGELFF. The CDR3 region has the DNA TGTGCCAGCAGCTTAAGGCGGGACACAAACACCGGGGAGCTGTTTTTT.

CDR3 amino acids: CASSLGQGARSNQPQHF. The CDR3 bases are TGTGCCAGCAGCTTAGGACAGGGGGCGCGTAGCAATCAGCCCCAGCATTTT. The chain links TRBV5-8 to TRBJ1-5, with 11 nucleotides matching TRBD1. V lost 2 bases and J lost 0; bases outside the gene matches: 4. The CDR3 is made up of 17 amino acids. CDR1 and CDR2 from the germline V gene are SGHTS and YDEGEE. The entire variable domain, with the rest obtained from reference TRBV5-8 and TRBJ1-5, is as follows: EAGVTQSPTHLIKTRGQQATLRCSPISGHTSVYWYQQALGLGLQFLLWYDEGEERNRGNFPPRFSGRQFPNYSSELNVNALELEDSALYLCASSLGQGARSNQPQHFGDGTRLSIL.

V gene TRBV28 combines with J gene TRBJ2-6; D not resolved. With 7 bases removed from V and 0 bases from J, the gap between germline ends came to 16 bases. Germline CDR1 reads MDHEN; CDR2 reads SYDVKM. CDR3 length: 17 residues. DNA for the CDR3: TGTGCCAGCACCCCGAAGTTTTTTGGCTCTGGGGCCAACGTCCTGACTTTC. Translation: CASTPKFFGSGANVLTF.

The chain employs TRBV7-9 and TRBJ2-3; 8 nucleotides align to TRBD2. Germline V gives CDR1 SEHNR, CDR2 FQNEAQ (reference sequence). This CDR3 spans 15 amino acids. The J segment lost 2 bases and the V segment lost 7 bases, leaving 8 bases of the junction unmatched. In nucleotides, the CDR3 is TGTGCCAGCAACGAGTGGACTAGCCCCACAGATACGCAGTATTTT. It codes for CASNEWTSPTDTQYF.

The chain links TRBV5-1 to TRBJ1-2, with 9 bases identical to TRBD1. Trimming cost V 4 bases and J 6 bases; bases outside gene matches: 7. The germline V gene has CDR1 SGHRS and CDR2 YFSETQ. There are 14 residues in the CDR3. The CDR3 sequence is CASSLDRGSDGYTF. The DNA for the CDR3 is TGCGCCAGCAGCCTTGACAGGGGGAGTGATGGCTACACCTTC.

The V gene is TRBV5-1, the J gene TRBJ1-4; tentatively, D is TRBD1 (5 bases). Germline V gives CDR1 SGHRS, CDR2 YFSETQ. The CDR3 is 14 amino acids. The germline V and J ends were trimmed by 5 bases and 6 bases, with 14 bases remaining between them. CDR3 sequence reads: CASSFRGLDEKLFF. CDR3 coding DNA: TGCGCCAGCAGTTTCCGGGGGTTGGATGAAAAACTGTTTTTT.

The chain's CDR3 is CASSQQGLGEQYF. CDR3 bases: TGTGCCAGTAGCCAGCAGGGGCTGGGGGAGCAGTACTTC. The chain carries TRBV19 and TRBJ2-7, with D perhaps TRBD1 (6 bases). Germline-derived CDR1 and CDR2 are LNHDA and SQIVND (reference sequence). V shed 6 bases and J shed 7 bases, with 16 bases lying between them. This CDR3 spans 13 amino acids.